This T cell receptor (beta chain) was recorded in a study of metastatic and nonmetastatic thyroid tumors. About the research overall: Comparison of repertoires was carried out across blood and tumor or nodule tissue from malignant and benign thyroid patients.

In the study's own analysis: To classify distant metastasis in papillary thyroid cancer, a model was built from CDR3 differences across clinicopathological groups. MiXCR reprocessed the PCR reads for TCRdb. Here the V and J calls rest on TCRdb's processing, not on the authors' analysis. The top ten clones hold 6.5% to 9% of a sample with over 20,000 clones, 11% of them seen once. This clone was seen a handful of times. Antigen unknown. Study-wide results and limits: It was reported that TCR beta diversity was significantly higher in malignant thyroid tumors than benign nodules, in blood and tumor.

Thyroid surgery had not been preceded by any treatment in any patient. Trimming pared 4 bases from V and 0 bases from J, leaving 13 bases between. Germline CDR1 is LNHDA and CDR2 is SQIVND (reference sequence). CDR3 length: 15 amino acids. The V gene is TRBV19, the J gene TRBJ2-7; a possible D gene is TRBD2 (5 bases). The clonotype comes from a female donor with papillary thyroid cancer or a benign thyroid nodule (not recorded which). Some clones in this sample may be carry-over from other donors' samples. Input material: blood. CDR3 in amino acids: CASSRRTGSSYEQYF. The CDR3 DNA is TGTGCCAGTAGTAGACGGACGGGGAGCTCCTACGAGCAGTACTTC.